The clone carrying this T cell receptor beta chain was counted many times. This sample was included in a study of blood T cell repertoires in COVID-19. Across the study: Some COVID-19 samples were acute and others convalescent; all came from the United States, Italy and Spain. T cells, B-cell-depleted T cells, or PBMCs provided the cDNA or gDNA that served as material.

CDR3 length equals 15 residues. Germline CDR1 and CDR2: MNHEY and SVGEGT. J lost 3 bases, V lost 5 bases, and 9 bases had no gene match. As processed by the authors: How many nucleated cells were present was estimated from reference gene primer amplification. Here immunoSEQ multiplex PCR was the method, and the copy in TCRdb shows in-frame clones only, minus some. D and trimming were read from the DNA, whereas the V and J calls and clone size are those reported in that table. The sample gives about 68,000 clones, 86% of which show up once; around 6% is in the top ten. This clonotype was sampled from a man at least 80 years old with COVID-19, enrolled during active disease. Sequences were obtained from peripheral blood. The rearrangement joins TRBV6-2 or TRBV6-3 to TRBJ2-7; TRBD1 matches at 8 bases. The CDR3 sequence is CASSPGQVHFYEQYF. CDR3 DNA: TGTGCCAGCAGTCCGGGACAGGTGCACTTCTACGAGCAGTACTTC.